This TCR beta chain appears in the sequencing data of a study of cytomegalovirus exposure and HLA in healthy donors. Study-wide points: According to a subsequent analysis, TCR clusters identified in the first cohort showed a tendency to co-occur across the 120 or so validation repertoires.

Concerning this clone itself: Antigen unknown.

Germline CDR1 reads SEHNR; CDR2 reads FQNEAQ (reference sequence). Trimming took off 5 bases at V and 10 bases at J, with 18 bases between the two ends. The CDR3 loop spans 13 amino acids. Measured with immunoSEQ multiplex PCR; TCRdb has only the in-frame clones, and not every one. The table has roughly 330,000 clones, about nine tenths seen once. This TCR was recovered from a woman in her thirties in good health and CMV-seropositive. The sequencing input was PBMCs. The J gene is TRBJ2-7, the V gene TRBV7-9; D may be TRBD2 (5 bases). The CDR3 bases are TGTGCCAGCAGCCCCCGGACGGGGTCTACTCAGTACTTC. It codes for CASSPRTGSTQYF. The full variable domain, with the rest looked up from reference TRBV7-9 and TRBJ2-7, is DTGVSQNPRHKITKRGQNVTFRCDPISEHNRLYWYRQTLGQGPEFLTYFQNEAQLEKSRLLSDRFSAERPKGSFSTLEIQRTEQGDSAMYLCASSPRTGSTQYFGPGTRLTVT.